This T cell receptor (beta chain) came from a study of beta chain features in type 1 diabetes. Turning to the study itself: All samples yielded around 99 million examined sorted cells.

Study-wide points: TCRB CDR3s were moderately but significantly shorter in Type 1 diabetes patients in all four CD4+ subsets.

Germline-derived CDR1 and CDR2 are SGHVS and FNYEAQ. Losses at the gene ends were 0 bases for V and 1 base for J; bases not matched to a gene: 5. This CDR3 has 17 amino acids. Every bit of the isolated RNA underwent reverse transcription, so sequencing read expressed TCRB transcripts. Clones were read by immunoSEQ multiplex PCR, and TCRdb kept only the in-frame ones, dropping some. The sample lists roughly 700,000 clones, under 15% seen once, with less than 0.025% in the top ten. This clone was counted a few times. Antigen: not known. The single heparinised draw taken from each donor contained around 100 mL of blood on average.

The V and J genes are TRBV7-6 and TRBJ2-2; 7 nucleotides agree with TRBD1. This clonotype originated in a man between 18 and 29 years old with type 1 diabetes. The sequenced sample was naive CD4+ T cells from blood. The CDR3 coding sequence is TGTGCCAGCAGCTTAGCGCCCGGGACAGAGAACACCGGGGAGCTGTTTTTT. Residues: CASSLAPGTENTGELFF.